This T cell receptor beta chain originates from a study of Ad26.COV2.S vaccination and SARS-CoV-2 variants. Sample treatment: roughly 19 received Ad26.COV2.S at low or high dose, single or two shots; about 5 received placebo; per-sample allocation not given. Material that was analyzed had been drawn on day 63 after the first vaccine or placebo injection. The individual, an adult aged 18-55 years, was a donor in Boston. An Ad26 vector was used to express Wuhan-strain SARS-CoV-2 spike as the vaccine. A few counts support this clone. Its antigen is unknown. V gave up 3 bases and J gave up 6 bases, with 6 bases separating them. The CDR3 sequence is 12 residues long. The germline V gene has CDR1 LGHDT and CDR2 YNNKEL (reference sequence). The data were produced by immunoSEQ multiplex PCR, yet TCRdb's version contains in-frame clones alone and is incomplete. The data hold roughly 420,000 clones, with around nine tenths observed a single time.

General study points: Breadth of non-spike TCRs did not differ between vaccinees and placebo recipients.

The sequenced sample was peripheral blood, obtained in a trial of Ad26.COV2.S vaccine versus placebo. The gene calls are TRBV3-1 (or the pseudogene TRBV3-2) and TRBJ1-5; D is unclear. The TCR was taken from a person aged 18 to 59 who received the Ad26.COV2.S COVID-19 vaccine or a placebo. The CDR3 coding sequence is TGTGCCAGCAGCCATCCCGGTCAGCCCCAGCATTTT. It codes for CASSHPGQPQHF.